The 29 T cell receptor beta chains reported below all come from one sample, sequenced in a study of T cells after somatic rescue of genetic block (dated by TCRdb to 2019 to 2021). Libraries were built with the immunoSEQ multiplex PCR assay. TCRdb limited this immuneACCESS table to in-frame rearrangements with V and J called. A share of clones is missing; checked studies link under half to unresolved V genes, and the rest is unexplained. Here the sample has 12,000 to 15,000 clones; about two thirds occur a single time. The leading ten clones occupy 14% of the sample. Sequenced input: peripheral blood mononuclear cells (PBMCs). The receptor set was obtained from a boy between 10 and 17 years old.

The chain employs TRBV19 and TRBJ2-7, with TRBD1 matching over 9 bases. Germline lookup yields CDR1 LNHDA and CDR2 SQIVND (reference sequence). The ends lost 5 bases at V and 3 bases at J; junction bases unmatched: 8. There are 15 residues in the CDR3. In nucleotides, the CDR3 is TGTGCCAGTAGTGTTGGACAGGGGTTAATCTACGAGCAGTACTTC. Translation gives CASSVGQGLIYEQYF.

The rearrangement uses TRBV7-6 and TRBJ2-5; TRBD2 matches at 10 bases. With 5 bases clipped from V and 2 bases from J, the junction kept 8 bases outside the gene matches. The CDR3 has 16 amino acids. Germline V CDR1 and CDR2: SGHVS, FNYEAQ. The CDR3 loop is CASSRRTSGPQETQYF. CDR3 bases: TGTGCCAGCAGCCGAAGGACTAGCGGACCTCAAGAGACCCAGTACTTC.

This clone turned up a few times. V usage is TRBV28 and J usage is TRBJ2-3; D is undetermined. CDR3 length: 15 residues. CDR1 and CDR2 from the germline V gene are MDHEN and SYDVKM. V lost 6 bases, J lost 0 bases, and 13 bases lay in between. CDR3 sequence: CASSPLRSSTDTQYF. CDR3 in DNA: TGTGCCAGCAGCCCTCTGCGAAGTAGCACAGATACGCAGTATTTT. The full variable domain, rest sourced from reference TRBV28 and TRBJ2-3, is DVKVTQSSRYLVKRTGEKVFLECVQDMDHENMFWYRQDPGLGLRLIYFSYDVKMKEKGDIPEGYSVSREKKERFSLILESASTNQTSMYLCASSPLRSSTDTQYFGPGTRLTVL.

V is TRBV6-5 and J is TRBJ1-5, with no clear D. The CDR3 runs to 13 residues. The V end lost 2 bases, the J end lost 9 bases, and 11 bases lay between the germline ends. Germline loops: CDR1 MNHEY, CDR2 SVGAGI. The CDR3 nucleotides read TGTGCCAGCAGTTACGGGCCAGCCCTGCCCCAGCATTTT. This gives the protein CASSYGPALPQHF.

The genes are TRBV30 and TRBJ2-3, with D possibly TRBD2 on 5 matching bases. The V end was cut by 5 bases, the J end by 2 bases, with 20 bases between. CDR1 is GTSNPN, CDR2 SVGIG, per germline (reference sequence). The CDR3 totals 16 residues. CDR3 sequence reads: CAWPRRPRLSTDTQYF. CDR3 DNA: TGTGCCTGGCCCCGGAGGCCTAGGCTCTCCACAGATACGCAGTATTTT.

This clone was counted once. CDR3 loop: CARPYPGEVGAFF. Written as DNA, the CDR3 is TGTGCCAGGCCCTACCCAGGGGAGGTTGGAGCTTTCTTT. The chain joins TRBV11-2 to TRBJ1-1; D perhaps matches TRBD1 (6 bases). Per the germline V gene, CDR1 is SGHAT and CDR2 is FQNNGV. The V end was cut by 9 bases, the J end by 10 bases, with 21 bases between. The CDR3 sequence is 13 residues long.

DNA of the CDR3: TGTGCCAGCAGCTCACCGGGGACAGGCACTAGACCAGATACGCAGTATTTT. Its protein is CASSSPGTGTRPDTQYF. This sequence joins TRBV7-9 and TRBJ2-3; 8 bases agree with TRBD1. The V and J ends lost 4 bases and 4 bases, in that order; junction bases with no gene match: 13. The CDR3 loop spans 17 amino acids. The V gene's germline CDR1 is SEHNR and CDR2 FQNEAQ (reference sequence).

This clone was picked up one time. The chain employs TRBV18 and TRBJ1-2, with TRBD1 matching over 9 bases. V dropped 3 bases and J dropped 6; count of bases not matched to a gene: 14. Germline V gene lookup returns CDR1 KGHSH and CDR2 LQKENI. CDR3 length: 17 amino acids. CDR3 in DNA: TGTGCCAGCTCACCCTTGGGGACAGGGAAAGGGGTAAATGGCTACACCTTC. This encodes CASSPLGTGKGVNGYTF.

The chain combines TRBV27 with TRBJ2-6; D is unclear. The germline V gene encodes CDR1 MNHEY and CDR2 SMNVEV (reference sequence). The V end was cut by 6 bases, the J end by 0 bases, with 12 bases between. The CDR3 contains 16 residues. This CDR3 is CASSTRTPSGANVLTF. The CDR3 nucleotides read TGTGCCAGCAGCACCCGGACGCCCTCTGGGGCCAACGTCCTGACTTTC.

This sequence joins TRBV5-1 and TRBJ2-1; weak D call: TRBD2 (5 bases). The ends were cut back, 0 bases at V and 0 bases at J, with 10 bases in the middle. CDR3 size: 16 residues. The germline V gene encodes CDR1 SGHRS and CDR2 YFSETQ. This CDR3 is CASSLVWRASYNEQFF. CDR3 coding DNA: TGCGCCAGCAGCTTGGTTTGGCGGGCCTCCTACAATGAGCAGTTCTTC.

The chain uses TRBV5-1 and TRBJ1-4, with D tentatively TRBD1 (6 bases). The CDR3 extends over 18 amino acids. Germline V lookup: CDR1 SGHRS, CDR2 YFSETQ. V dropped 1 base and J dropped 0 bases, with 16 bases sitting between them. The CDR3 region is CASSLIGWGAATNEKLFF. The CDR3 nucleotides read TGCGCCAGCAGCTTGATTGGCTGGGGGGCTGCAACTAATGAAAAACTGTTTTTT.

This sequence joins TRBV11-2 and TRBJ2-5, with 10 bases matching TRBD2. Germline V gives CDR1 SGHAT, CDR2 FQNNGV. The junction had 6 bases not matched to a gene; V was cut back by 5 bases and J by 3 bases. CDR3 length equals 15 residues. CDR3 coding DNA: TGTGCCAGCAGCCGCCGGACTAGCGGCAAAGAGACCCAGTACTTC. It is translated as CASSRRTSGKETQYF.

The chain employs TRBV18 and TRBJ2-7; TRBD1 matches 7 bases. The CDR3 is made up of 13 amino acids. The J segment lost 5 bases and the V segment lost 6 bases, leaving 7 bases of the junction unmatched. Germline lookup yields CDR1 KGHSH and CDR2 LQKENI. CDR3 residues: CASSGTELNEQYF. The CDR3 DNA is TGTGCCAGCTCCGGGACAGAACTAAACGAGCAGTACTTC. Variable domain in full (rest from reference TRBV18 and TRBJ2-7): NAGVMQNPRHLVRRRGQEARLRCSPMKGHSHVYWYRQLPEEGLKFMVYLQKENIIDESGMPKERFSAEFPKEGPSILRIQQVVRGDSAAYFCASSGTELNEQYFGPGTRLTVT.

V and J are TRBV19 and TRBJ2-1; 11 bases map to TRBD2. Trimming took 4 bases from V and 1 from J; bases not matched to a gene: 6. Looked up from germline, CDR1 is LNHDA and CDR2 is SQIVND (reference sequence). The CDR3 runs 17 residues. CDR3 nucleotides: TGTGCCAGTAGTACTTCCCTAGCGGGAGGTTCCTACAATGAGCAGTTCTTC. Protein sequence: CASSTSLAGGSYNEQFF. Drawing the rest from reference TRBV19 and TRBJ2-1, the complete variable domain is DGGITQSPKYLFRKEGQNVTLSCEQNLNHDAMYWYRQDPGQGLRLIYYSQIVNDFQKGDIAEGYSVSREKKESFPLTVTSAQKNPTAFYLCASSTSLAGGSYNEQFFGPGTRLTVL.

The CDR3 nucleotides read TGTGCCAGTAGTATTACTCCAGGGGGCGAGCAGTTCTTC. This gives the protein CASSITPGGEQFF. The chain carries TRBV19 and TRBJ2-1; 8 nucleotides line up with TRBD1. The germline V gene encodes CDR1 LNHDA and CDR2 SQIVND (reference sequence). V was clipped by 3 bases and J by 10 bases; unmatched bases: 5. CDR3 length equals 13 residues.

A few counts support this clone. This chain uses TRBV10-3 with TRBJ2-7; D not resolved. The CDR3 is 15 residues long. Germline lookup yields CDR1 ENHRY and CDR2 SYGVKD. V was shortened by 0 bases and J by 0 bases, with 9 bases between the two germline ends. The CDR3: CAISESALSSYEQYF. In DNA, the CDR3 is TGTGCCATCAGTGAGTCGGCACTGAGCTCCTACGAGCAGTACTTC.

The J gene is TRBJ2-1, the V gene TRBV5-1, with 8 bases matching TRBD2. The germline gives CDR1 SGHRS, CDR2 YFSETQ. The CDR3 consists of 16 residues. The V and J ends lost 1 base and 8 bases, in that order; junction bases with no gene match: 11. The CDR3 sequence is CASSLFEAGGVHEQFF. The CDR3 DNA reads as TGCGCCAGCAGCTTGTTCGAGGCGGGAGGTGTCCATGAGCAGTTCTTC.

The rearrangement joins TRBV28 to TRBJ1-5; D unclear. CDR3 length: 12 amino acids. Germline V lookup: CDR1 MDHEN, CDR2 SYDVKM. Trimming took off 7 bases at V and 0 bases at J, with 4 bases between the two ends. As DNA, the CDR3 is TGTGCCAGCACCTATAGCAATCAGCCCCAGCATTTT. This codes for CASTYSNQPQHF.

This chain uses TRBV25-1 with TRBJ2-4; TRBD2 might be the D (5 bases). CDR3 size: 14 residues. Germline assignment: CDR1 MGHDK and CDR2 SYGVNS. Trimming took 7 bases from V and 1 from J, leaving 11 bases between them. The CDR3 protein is CASTGMGAKNIQYF. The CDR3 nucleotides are TGTGCCAGCACCGGGATGGGGGCCAAAAACATTCAGTACTTC.

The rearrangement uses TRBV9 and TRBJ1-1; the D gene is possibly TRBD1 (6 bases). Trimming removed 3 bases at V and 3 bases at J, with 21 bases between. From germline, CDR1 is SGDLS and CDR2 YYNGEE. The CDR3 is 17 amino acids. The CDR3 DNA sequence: TGTGCCAGCAGCGATCCGGTAAGGGGGGCGAAGGACACTGAAGCTTTCTTT. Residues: CASSDPVRGAKDTEAFF.

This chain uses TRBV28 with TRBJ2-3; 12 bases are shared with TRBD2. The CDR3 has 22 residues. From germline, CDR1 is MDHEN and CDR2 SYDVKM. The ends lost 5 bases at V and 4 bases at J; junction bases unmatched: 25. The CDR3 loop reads CASSLMYPRPWLAGGVADTQYF. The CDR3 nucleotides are TGTGCCAGCAGTCTCATGTACCCTCGCCCATGGCTAGCGGGAGGGGTGGCAGATACGCAGTATTTT.

The CDR3 here is CASRGETQYF. The DNA of the CDR3 is TGCGCCAGCAGAGGAGAGACCCAGTACTTC. The J gene is TRBJ2-5, the V gene TRBV10-2; no reliable D call. Per germline, CDR1 WSHSY and CDR2 SAAADI. The CDR3 sequence is 10 residues long. Deletions cut 6 bases from V and 4 bases from J, with 3 bases between.

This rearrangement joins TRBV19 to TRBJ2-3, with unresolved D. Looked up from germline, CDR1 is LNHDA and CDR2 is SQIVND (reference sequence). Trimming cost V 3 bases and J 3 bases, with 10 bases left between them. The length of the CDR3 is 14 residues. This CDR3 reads CASSINWWTDTQYF. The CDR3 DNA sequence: TGTGCCAGTAGTATTAATTGGTGGACAGATACGCAGTATTTT.

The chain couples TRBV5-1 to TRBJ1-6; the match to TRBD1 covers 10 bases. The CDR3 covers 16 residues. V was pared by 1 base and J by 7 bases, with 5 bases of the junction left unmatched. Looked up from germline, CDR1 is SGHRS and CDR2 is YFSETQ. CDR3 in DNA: TGCGCCAGCAGCTTGACGTCGGGACAGGGGAATTCACCCCTCCACTTT. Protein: CASSLTSGQGNSPLHF.

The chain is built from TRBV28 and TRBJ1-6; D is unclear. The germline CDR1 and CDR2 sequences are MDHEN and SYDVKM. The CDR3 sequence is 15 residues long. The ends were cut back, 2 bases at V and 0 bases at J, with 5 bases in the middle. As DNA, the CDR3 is TGTGCCAGCAGTTTAGGGAGCTCCTATAATTCACCCCTCCACTTT. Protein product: CASSLGSSYNSPLHF.

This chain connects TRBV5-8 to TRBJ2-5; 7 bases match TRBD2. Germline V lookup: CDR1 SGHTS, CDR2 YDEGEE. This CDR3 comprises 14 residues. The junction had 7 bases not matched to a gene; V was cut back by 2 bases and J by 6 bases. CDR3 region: CASSFGRGEKTQYF. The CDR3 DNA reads TGTGCCAGCAGCTTTGGGAGGGGAGAAAAGACCCAGTACTTC.

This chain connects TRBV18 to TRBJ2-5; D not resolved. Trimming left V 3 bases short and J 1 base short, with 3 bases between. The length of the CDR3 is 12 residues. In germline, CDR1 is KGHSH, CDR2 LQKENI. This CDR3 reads CASSPLQETQYF. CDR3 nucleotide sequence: TGTGCCAGCTCACCGCTCCAAGAGACCCAGTACTTC.

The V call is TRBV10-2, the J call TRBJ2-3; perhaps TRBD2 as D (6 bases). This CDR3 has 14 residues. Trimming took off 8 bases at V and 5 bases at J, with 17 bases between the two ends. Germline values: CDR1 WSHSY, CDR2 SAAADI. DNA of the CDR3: TGCGCCAGCCCCTGGGAGGCAGGACGAGATACGCAGTATTTT. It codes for CASPWEAGRDTQYF.

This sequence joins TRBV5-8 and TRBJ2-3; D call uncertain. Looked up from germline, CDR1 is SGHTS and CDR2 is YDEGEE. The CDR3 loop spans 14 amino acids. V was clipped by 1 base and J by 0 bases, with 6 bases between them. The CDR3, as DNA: TGTGCCAGCAGCTTGTCCGGGAGCACAGATACGCAGTATTTT. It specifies CASSLSGSTDTQYF.